This passage covers 18 T cell receptor beta chains from one sample sequenced in a study of yellow fever vaccine responses in identical twins. TCRdb reprocessed the RT-PCR reads with MiXCR, giving one entry per CDR3 protein. The table has about 2,800 distinct CDR3 sequences, about 87% seen once. This specimen was T cells from blood (PBMCs), unsorted or a sorted subset (not recorded which), taken before or after yellow fever vaccination (not recorded which). All receptors come from a female donor who received the yellow fever vaccine.

The chain recombines TRBV5-1 with TRBJ2-5; D is unresolved. The CDR3 is 13 residues long. V was trimmed by 0 bases and J by 2 bases, leaving 5 bases between them. Germline values: CDR1 SGHRS, CDR2 YFSETQ. CDR3 residues: CASSLGFQETQYF. Here the CDR3 DNA reads TGCGCCAGCAGCTTGGGTTTTCAAGAGACCCAGTACTTC. Based on the CDR3 plus reference TRBV5-1 and TRBJ2-5, the full variable domain is KAGVTQTPRYLIKTRGQQVTLSCSPISGHRSVSWYQQTPGQGLQFLFEYFSETQRNKGNFPGRFSGRQFSNSRSEMNVSTLELGDSALYLCASSLGFQETQYFGPGTRLLVL.

The gene calls are TRBV13 and TRBJ2-1; 10 bases are a match to TRBD1. Looked up from germline, CDR1 is PRHDT and CDR2 is FYEKMQ (reference sequence). Unmatched junction bases numbered 5, after V lost 6 bases and J lost 3 bases. The CDR3 sequence is 15 residues long. For the CDR3, the DNA is TGTGCCAGCAGGAGGGGGACAGGGGTCTACAATGAGCAGTTCTTC. Residues: CASRRGTGVYNEQFF.

The chain has TRBV13 and TRBJ2-7; 11 positions agree with TRBD2. Trimming removed 0 bases from V and 2 bases from J; junction bases left unmatched: 0. Looked up from germline, CDR1 is PRHDT and CDR2 is FYEKMQ (reference sequence). The CDR3 extends over 15 amino acids. CDR3 in DNA: TGTGCCAGCAGCTTAGGACTAGCGGGGGCCTACGAGCAGTACTTC. It is translated as CASSLGLAGAYEQYF.

This chain joins TRBV2 and TRBJ2-1, with TRBD1 identical over 8 bases. The germline V gene has CDR1 SNHLY and CDR2 FYNNEI. The CDR3 consists of 14 residues. V dropped 3 bases and J dropped 6; count of bases not matched to a gene: 4. CDR3 loop: CASSEIGTGNEQFF. CDR3 sequence (DNA): TGTGCCAGCAGTGAGATAGGGACAGGCAATGAGCAGTTCTTC.

This clonotype came up once. The gene calls are TRBV2 and TRBJ2-7, with D tentatively TRBD2 (6 bases). Deletions cut 3 bases from V and 5 bases from J, with 17 bases between. The germline V gene encodes CDR1 SNHLY and CDR2 FYNNEI. The CDR3 runs 15 residues. CDR3 region: CASSEGGLPTHEQYF. CDR3 nucleotides: TGTGCCAGCAGTGAGGGAGGACTACCCACTCACGAGCAGTACTTC.

The chain combines TRBV6-5 with TRBJ1-1; tentatively, D is TRBD1 (6 bases). Trimming stripped 0 bases from V and 4 bases from J, with 12 bases between. The CDR3 is 15 amino acids. Germline V gene lookup returns CDR1 MNHEY and CDR2 SVGAGI. This chain's CDR3 is CASSYSPGRGTEAFF. The CDR3 DNA reads as TGTGCCAGCAGTTACTCTCCGGGCAGGGGCACTGAAGCTTTCTTT.

The gene calls are TRBV20-1 and TRBJ2-1; possible D gene TRBD2, 5 bases. The CDR3 is 15 residues long. The V end was cut by 1 base, the J end by 2 bases, with 12 bases between. Germline values: CDR1 DFQATT, CDR2 SNEGSKA (reference sequence). The CDR3 coding sequence is TGCAGTGCTAGAGTTTCGGACTTTCCCTACAATGAGCAGTTCTTC. Its translation is CSARVSDFPYNEQFF.

The chain links TRBV18 to TRBJ2-5; no definite D call. Germline assignment: CDR1 KGHSH and CDR2 LQKENI. Trimming stripped 2 bases from V and 1 base from J, with 8 bases between. This CDR3 comprises 14 residues. CDR3 amino acids: CASSPSSPQETQYF. DNA of the CDR3: TGTGCCAGCTCACCATCAAGTCCCCAAGAGACCCAGTACTTC.

The chain couples TRBV6-5 to TRBJ1-5, with TRBD1 matching over 9 bases. The CDR3 runs to 14 residues. V shed 6 bases, J shed 7 bases, and the junction held 7 bases outside the gene matches. Germline CDR1 MNHEY, CDR2 SVGAGI. In DNA, the CDR3 is TGTGCCAGCAGCTATGACAGGGGGAGACAGCCCCAGCATTTT. This translates into CASSYDRGRQPQHF.

This clonotype was found once. V gene TRBV7-1 combines with J gene TRBJ1-2; D remains ambiguous. TRBV7-1 is classed as an ORF, of uncertain function. The CDR3 extends over 12 amino acids. The V and J ends lost 5 bases and 8 bases respectively, with 12 bases between them. CDR3 sequence reads: CASSKNQRGYTF. DNA of the CDR3: TGTGCCAGCAGCAAGAACCAACGGGGCTACACCTTC.

The chain recombines TRBV6-2 or TRBV6-3 with TRBJ1-1; D remains unclear. The germline CDR1 and CDR2 sequences are MNHEY and SVGEGT. V lost 2 bases, J lost 9 bases, and 13 bases lay in between. The CDR3 is 13 residues long. CDR3 bases: TGTGCCAGCAGTTACGGCGCCAGCATGAAAGCTTTCTTT. Protein sequence: CASSYGASMKAFF.

The chain employs TRBV6-4 and TRBJ2-1; TRBD2 agrees at 7 bases. From germline, CDR1 is MRHNA and CDR2 SNTAGT. Trimming took 5 bases from V and 9 from J; bases not matched to a gene: 16. This CDR3 is 16 amino acids long. In DNA form, the CDR3 reads TGTGCCAGCAGTCACAGCGGGGAGGTTCGTACGGGTGAGCAGTTCTTC. The encoded protein is CASSHSGEVRTGEQFF.

The chain employs TRBV19 and TRBJ2-1; the D is unclear. Trimming left V 1 base short and J 5 bases short, with 9 bases between. Per the germline V gene, CDR1 is LNHDA and CDR2 is SQIVND (reference sequence). The CDR3 spans 14 residues. DNA for the CDR3: TGTGCCAGTAGTATAGGCCAGCCAAACAATGAGCAGTTCTTC. It is translated as CASSIGQPNNEQFF.

The chain employs TRBV5-1 and TRBJ2-2; 8 bases align to TRBD2. Germline assignment: CDR1 SGHRS and CDR2 YFSETQ. J lost 4 bases, V lost 3 bases, and 8 bases had no gene match. CDR3 length equals 16 residues. The CDR3 is CASSSAASGRTGELFF. CDR3 nucleotide sequence: TGCGCCAGCAGCTCGGCCGCTAGCGGGCGCACCGGGGAGCTGTTTTTT.

V gene TRBV29-1 combines with J gene TRBJ1-2; D gene ambiguous. The ends were cut back, 4 bases at V and 3 bases at J, with 15 bases in the middle. CDR1 is SQVTM and CDR2 is ANQGSEA in the germline V gene. The CDR3 length is 14 residues. CDR3 residues: CSVGSRLRDYGYTF. In nucleotides, the CDR3 is TGCAGCGTTGGGAGCAGGCTTCGGGACTATGGCTACACCTTC.

This sequence joins TRBV13 and TRBJ1-3, with 7 bases fitting TRBD1. V trimming: 11 bases; J trimming: 7 bases; junction bases outside the gene matches: 11. This CDR3 is built from 13 residues. Germline values: CDR1 PRHDT, CDR2 FYEKMQ (reference sequence). Here the CDR3 reads CACRGRGGNTIYF. The CDR3 DNA follows: TGTGCCTGCCGTGGCAGGGGGGGTAACACCATATATTTT.

V usage is TRBV11-3 and J usage is TRBJ2-1; 7 nucleotides align to TRBD2. This CDR3 comprises 15 residues. The trim removed 1 base at V and 8 bases at J, leaving 8 bases unmatched. The V gene's germline CDR1 is SGHNT and CDR2 YENEEA. CDR3 loop: CASSLGPLATYEQFF. The CDR3 DNA follows: TGTGCCAGCAGCTTAGGACCACTAGCGACTTATGAGCAGTTCTTC.

The V call is TRBV18, the J call TRBJ2-1; D not resolved. Germline V gene lookup returns CDR1 KGHSH and CDR2 LQKENI. V dropped 3 bases and J dropped 7 bases, with 10 bases sitting between them. The CDR3 spans 13 residues. The DNA for the CDR3 is TGTGCCAGCTCACCCGGCTTCATGAATGAGCAGTTCTTC. Amino acid sequence: CASSPGFMNEQFF.